This T cell receptor beta chain was captured in a study of T-cell reconstitution after alpha-beta-depleted transplantation in children. This clonotype was found a few times. Its antigen is currently unknown. Unique molecular identifiers featured in how the TCRbeta library was prepared. TCRdb redid the calling of the PCR reads with MiXCR, one entry per CDR3 protein. The table records about 610,000 distinct CDR3 sequences, around 27% of them present only once. Findings and caveats of the study: Alpha-beta T cells present about two months after transplant were reported to originate from several hundred expanded graft clones. Day-60 TCRbeta diversity that was high in some patients was derived from surviving recipient T cells and thymic progenitors. The authors attributed T-cell counts and diversity one year after transplant mostly to newly produced T cells.

The ends lost 4 bases at V and 0 bases at J; junction bases unmatched: 2. CDR1 and CDR2 (germline): KGHDR, SFDVKD. This CDR3 spans 16 amino acids. Sequencing was performed on PBMCs, taken before TCRalphabeta/CD19-depleted stem cell transplant. This clonotype was sampled from a boy less than two years old with Wiskott-Aldrich syndrome, due to receive a stem cell transplant. V usage is TRBV24-1 and J usage is TRBJ2-1, with 10 positions matching TRBD2. The CDR3 loop is CATSEVAGGSYNEQFF. For the CDR3, the DNA is TGTGCCACCAGTGAGGTAGCGGGGGGCTCCTACAATGAGCAGTTCTTC.